The clone carrying this T cell receptor (beta chain) was seen only a few times. Its specificity is unknown. The data derive from a study of T-cell memory formation after mild COVID-19. Across the study: TCR clusters were mostly confined to one donor each.

The 5'RACE method, run with constant-segment primers, produced TCR alpha and TCR beta cDNA libraries (carrying sample barcodes and UMIs). TCRdb fed the 5' RACE reads into MiXCR, producing one record per CDR3 protein. The sample yields fewer than 600,000 distinct CDR3 sequences, 20% to 25% seen once. Study-level findings and limits: What remained unconfirmed was the SARS-CoV-2 specificity of second-wave clones peaking on day 37. Clones that contracted from day 15 to 85 were balanced CD4/CD8, while later expanders leaned CD4+.

Between the trimmed V and J ends, which lost 0 bases and 1 base, there was a span of 8 bases. Germline V gives CDR1 SGHRS, CDR2 YFSETQ. The CDR3 has 14 residues. The TCR sequence derives from an adult woman who had mild COVID-19 (a few samples of this study predate the infection). Cell type and time point are not known. The sample comprised PBMCs or a T cell subset sorted from them (not recorded which). This rearrangement joins TRBV5-1 to TRBJ2-7; tentatively, D is TRBD1 (5 bases). For the CDR3, the DNA is TGCGCCAGCAGCTTGGATCAGGGTTCCTACGAGCAGTACTTC. This codes for CASSLDQGSYEQYF.